Listed below are T cell receptor beta chains from one sample, sequenced in a study of T cells in Graves' hyperthyroidism and ophthalmopathy. TCRdb ran MiXCR on the multiplex PCR reads and lists one entry per CDR3 protein. The table has about 570,000 distinct CDR3 sequences, about half seen once. Input material: peripheral blood or thyroid tissue (not recorded which). Source of these receptors: an adult woman with Graves' disease, either hyperthyroidism or ophthalmopathy (not recorded which). Each CDR3 is given with its conserved first and last residue. The D gene is left open where the match is weak. A clone size is listed for some rows: how often the clone was seen (once, few, many), or a class if it is expanded.

D	J	size	V	CDR3	DNA
.	TRBJ1-1	many	TRBV7-9	CASSFDDTEAFF	TGTGCCAGCAGCTTCGATGACACTGAAGCTTTCTTT
.	TRBJ1-2	many	TRBV12-3/TRBV12-4	CASSFSGQNYGYTF	TGTGCCAGCAGTTTTTCTGGACAGAACTATGGCTACACCTTC
.	TRBJ1-1	many	TRBV7-8	CASSWFYTEAFF	TGTGCCAGCAGCTGGTTTTACACTGAAGCTTTCTTT
.	TRBJ1-2	once	TRBV7-9	CASSTGNQPQHFGGYTF	.
.	TRBJ2-7	many	TRBV19	CASSSGGPYEQYF	TGTGCCAGTAGTAGTGGAGGCCCCTACGAGCAGTACTTC
.	TRBJ1-6	many	TRBV7-9	CASSSQGRGSPLHF	TGTGCCAGCAGCTCACAGGGTCGGGGTTCACCCCTCCACTTT
.	TRBJ1-3	.	TRBV6-1	CAGGGGPANTIYF	TGTGCCGGCGGGGGGGGACCGGCGAACACCATATATTTT
.	TRBJ2-6	.	TRBV5-1	CASSLNSPASSGANVLTF	TGCGCCAGCAGCTTGAATAGTCCCGCTTCCTCTGGGGCCAACGTCCTGACTTTC
.	TRBJ2-1	.	TRBV2	CASRTNEQFF	TGTGCCAGCAGGACCAATGAGCAGTTCTTC
TRBD1	TRBJ1-6	few	TRBV9	CASSVGTGGYNSPLHF	TGTGCCAGCAGCGTAGGGACAGGGGGGTATAATTCACCCCTCCACTTT
.	TRBJ1-4	many	TRBV5-1	CASSADRKLFF	TGCGCCAGCAGCGCTGACCGGAAACTGTTTTTT
TRBD1	TRBJ1-5	.	TRBV20-1	CSARGTGAQETQHF	TGCAGTGCTAGAGGGACAGGAGCGCAAGAGACCCAGCATTTT
TRBD1	TRBJ1-5	.	TRBV11-2	CASSPDRDLDQPQHF	TGTGCCAGCAGCCCGGACAGGGATCTGGATCAGCCCCAGCATTTT
.	TRBJ1-3	once	TRBV7-2	CASSLRGTGNGNTIYF	TGTGCCAGCAGCTTAAGGGGAACAGGGAACGGAAACACCATATATTTT
TRBD1	TRBJ2-7	.	TRBV20-1	CSAYTGDTYPYEQYF	TGCAGTGCTTATACAGGGGACACTTACCCCTACGAGCAGTACTTC
.	TRBJ2-7	.	TRBV7-2	CASSLGWTGTYEQYF	TGTGCCAGCAGCTTGGGATGGACGGGGACGTACGAGCAGTACTTC
TRBD1	TRBJ1-6	.	TRBV30	CAWTVGTGVSPLHF	TGTGCCTGGACCGTCGGGACAGGGGTTTCACCCCTCCACTTT
TRBD1	TRBJ1-3	.	TRBV7-9	CASSLEDRAPFSGNTIYF	TGTGCCAGCAGCTTAGAGGACAGGGCTCCTTTCTCTGGAAACACCATATATTTT
TRBD2	TRBJ2-7	many	TRBV14	CASSSRLAGEQYF	TGTGCCAGCAGCTCCCGACTAGCAGGCGAGCAGTACTTC
.	TRBJ2-1	.	TRBV9	CASSGSGTSAYNEQFF	TGTGCCAGCAGCGGATCCGGGACAAGCGCCTACAATGAGCAGTTCTTC
.	TRBJ2-2	many	TRBV25-1	CASGTRGKNTGELFF	TGTGCCAGCGGCACGAGAGGGAAGAACACCGGGGAGCTGTTTTTT
.	TRBJ1-4	.	TRBV20-1	CSARGADSEKLFF	TGCAGTGCTAGAGGTGCGGACAGTGAAAAACTGTTTTTT
.	TRBJ1-1	.	TRBV30	CAWDDGNTEAFF	TGTGCCTGGGACGACGGGAACACTGAAGCTTTCTTT
.	TRBJ2-7	.	TRBV7-3	CASSLTPGLASYEQYF	TGTGCCAGCAGTTTGACTCCGGGACTTGCTTCCTACGAGCAGTACTTC
TRBD1	TRBJ2-7	many	TRBV12-3/TRBV12-4	CASSFPGQGFYEQYF	TGTGCCAGCAGTTTTCCGGGACAGGGGTTCTACGAGCAGTACTTC
.	TRBJ1-1	once	TRBV25-1	CASQDLSPEAFF	TGTGCCAGCCAAGATCTATCCCCTGAAGCTTTCTTT
TRBD2	TRBJ2-5	few	TRBV10-2	CASAHQAGGRQETQYF	TGCGCCTCAGCACACCAAGCGGGAGGGAGGCAAGAGACCCAGTACTTC
.	TRBJ1-4	.	TRBV29-1	CSVAGGLTSTNEKLFF	TGCAGCGTAGCTGGGGGACTCACTTCAACTAATGAAAAACTGTTTTTT
TRBD1	TRBJ1-1	.	TRBV7-2	CASSKSTGAPNTEAFF	TGTGCCAGCAGCAAATCGACAGGGGCCCCGAACACTGAAGCTTTCTTT
.	TRBJ1-3	.	TRBV11-2	CASSLEAGADTIYF	TGTGCCAGCAGCTTAGAGGCGGGGGCCGACACCATATATTTT
.	TRBJ2-2	few	TRBV25-1	CASSEVYTGELFF	TGTGCCAGCTCGGAAGTATACACCGGGGAGCTGTTTTTT
TRBD2	TRBJ2-2	many	TRBV20-1	CSASSGANTGELFF	TGCAGTGCTAGTAGCGGGGCAAACACCGGGGAGCTGTTTTTT
.	TRBJ2-7	many	TRBV7-8	CASSFRTTHSYEQYF	TGTGCCAGCAGCTTTCGAACGACTCACTCCTACGAGCAGTACTTC
TRBD2	TRBJ2-1	many	TRBV20-1	CSSRQGSGRARSFNEQFF	TGCAGCTCTCGACAGGGTAGCGGGAGGGCCAGATCGTTCAATGAGCAGTTCTTC
.	TRBJ2-6	.	TRBV19	CASTSGYSGANVLTF	TGTGCCAGTACCTCAGGGTACTCTGGGGCCAACGTCCTGACTTTC
.	TRBJ2-3	.	TRBV7-9	CASSLAADTQYF	TGTGCCAGCAGCTTAGCCGCAGATACGCAGTATTTT
TRBD1	TRBJ1-4	.	TRBV10-3	CAISVEGAREKLFF	TGTGCCATCAGCGTCGAGGGGGCTCGTGAAAAACTGTTTTTT
.	TRBJ1-5	few	TRBV29-1	CSVAGAPGQPQHF	TGCAGCGTTGCGGGGGCGCCGGGTCAGCCCCAGCATTTT
TRBD1	TRBJ1-2	.	TRBV2	CASSWPGQGRGYGYTF	TGTGCCAGCAGTTGGCCGGGACAGGGGAGAGGCTATGGCTACACCTTC
.	TRBJ1-5	.	TRBV27	CASSGAVHGQPQHF	TGTGCCAGCTCAGGGGCGGTCCACGGTCAGCCCCAGCATTTT
TRBD1	TRBJ2-2	once	TRBV7-9	CASSSTGVGGELFF	TGTGCCAGCAGCTCGACAGGGGTTGGCGGGGAGCTGTTTTTT
.	TRBJ1-1	many	TRBV5-6	CASNLLSNTEAFF	TGTGCCAGCAACCTACTTTCGAACACTGAAGCTTTCTTT
.	TRBJ1-2	.	TRBV6-5	CASSYGQGHTGGYTF	TGTGCCAGCAGTTACGGGCAGGGACACACCGGGGGCTACACCTTC
.	TRBJ2-5	.	TRBV7-6	CASSFQAGIRAEATQYF	TGTGCCAGCAGCTTCCAAGCAGGAATACGGGCTGAAGCTACCCAGTACTTC
.	TRBJ2-7	few	TRBV12-5	CASGLGTPGSPDYEQYF	TGTGCTAGTGGTTTGGGAACCCCCGGATCCCCCGACTACGAGCAGTACTTC
.	TRBJ2-2	many	TRBV28	CASATGGELFF	TGTGCCAGCGCCACAGGCGGGGAGCTGTTTTTT
.	TRBJ1-2	.	TRBV20-1	CSARYQVGFDYGYTF	TGCAGTGCTAGGTACCAGGTTGGGTTTGACTATGGCTACACCTTC
.	TRBJ1-5	.	TRBV29-1	CSVSKGGRDQPQHF	TGCAGCGTCAGTAAGGGAGGGCGCGATCAGCCCCAGCATTTT
.	TRBJ1-1	many	TRBV6-5	CASSPGHGPEAFF	TGTGCCAGCAGTCCAGGACACGGTCCTGAAGCTTTCTTT
TRBD1	TRBJ2-2	many	TRBV20-1	CSASQDRGRTGELFF	TGCAGTGCTAGCCAGGACAGGGGAAGAACCGGGGAGCTGTTTTTT
.	TRBJ2-5	few	TRBV27	CASSLYFQETQYF	TGTGCCAGCAGTTTATATTTTCAAGAGACCCAGTACTTC